Given below is one T cell receptor (beta chain) in context. Its antigen remains unidentified. This sample stems from a study of shared clonotypes between healthy human individuals. Study-level background: There were three CD4 naive, three CD4 memory, two CD8 naive and one CD8 memory plates per donor. General study results and limits: For naive CD4 cells, roughly 5.5% of clonotypes were shared across a handful of donors.

The table came from immunoSEQ multiplex PCR; TCRdb's copy has only in-frame clones and leaves some out. The data hold about 2 million clones, with roughly 94% observed a single time. The TCR comes from a man aged 18 to 35 in good health. Sequencing was carried out using naive CD4+ T cells sorted from blood. Subset described: CD45RA+ positively selected.

Written as DNA, the CDR3 is TGTGCCAGTAGTTCGAGGACTAGCGAGACCACAGATACGCAGTATTTT. It yields the protein CASSSRTSETTDTQYF. The J gene is TRBJ2-3, the V gene TRBV19, with 9 bases aligning to TRBD2. The CDR3 consists of 16 residues. V lost 5 bases, J lost 2 bases, and 8 bases stayed unmatched. Germline-derived CDR1 and CDR2 are LNHDA and SQIVND (reference sequence).